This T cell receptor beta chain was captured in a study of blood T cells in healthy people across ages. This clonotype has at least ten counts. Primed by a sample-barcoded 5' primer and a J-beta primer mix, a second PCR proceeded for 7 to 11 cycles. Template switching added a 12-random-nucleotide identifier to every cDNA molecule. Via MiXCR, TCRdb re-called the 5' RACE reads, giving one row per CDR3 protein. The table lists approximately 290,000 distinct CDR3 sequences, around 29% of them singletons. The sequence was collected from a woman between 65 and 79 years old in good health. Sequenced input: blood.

The CDR3 is CASSTALTDTQYF. The DNA of the CDR3 is TGTGCCAGCTCCACGGCCCTTACAGATACGCAGTATTTT. The V and J genes are TRBV18 and TRBJ2-3; no clear D. The germline V gene encodes CDR1 KGHSH and CDR2 LQKENI. This CDR3 has 13 residues. V dropped 6 bases and J dropped 3 bases, with 10 bases sitting between them. The full variable domain, with the rest looked up from reference TRBV18 and TRBJ2-3, is NAGVMQNPRHLVRRRGQEARLRCSPMKGHSHVYWYRQLPEEGLKFMVYLQKENIIDESGMPKERFSAEFPKEGPSILRIQQVVRGDSAAYFCASSTALTDTQYFGPGTRLTVL.